This TCR beta chain was observed in a study of T-cell memory formation after mild COVID-19 (dated by TCRdb to about 2021). Study-wide context: Most TCR sequence clusters were specific to one of the two donors. The cohort was made up of two young adult volunteers, one female and one male, who were previously healthy. In two donors, T-cell clones that expanded and contracted after mild COVID-19 were followed by sequencing TCRalpha and TCRbeta repertoires longitudinally. The study at large found these results: Whether the second-wave clones peaking on day 37 were SARS-CoV-2 specific was not confirmed. Contracting CD4+ clones appeared mostly in the CM and EM memory subsets, whereas CD8+ clones were enriched in EMRA. Some responding clones were found in pre-infection memory, which suggests that pre-existing cross-reactive memory T cells took part in the SARS-CoV-2 response. Only two mild cases were covered by the study, and larger cohorts that include severe cases with pre-infection samples were considered necessary. Clones contracting from day 15 to 85 had balanced CD4/CD8 phenotypes, while a second wave expanding from day 15 to 37 was biased towards CD4+.

This clonotype was seen many times. Its antigen target is currently unknown. No base qualities exist here, and no much larger clone lies one base off it. Ficoll-Paque density gradient centrifugation was the method used to isolate PBMCs. Instrument on record: Illumina NovaSeq 6000. TCRalpha and TCRbeta cDNA libraries were built by 5'RACE with constant-segment primers, adding sample barcodes and unique molecular identifiers. Trizol reagent was used to extract RNA from every sample. Libraries were amplified in two PCR steps, with a second sample barcode and Illumina TruSeq adapters added in the second step. The libraries were sequenced on an Illumina NovaSeq using 2 x 150 bp paired-end reads. The authors processed their data as follows. Demultiplexing of reads and collapsing into UMI-guided consensus sequences were performed with migec v1.2.7. With mixcr v2.1.11, UMI consensuses were aligned to TRA and TRB V and J templates and assembled into clonotypes. Clonotypes were classified as expanded or contracted when called significant by both edgeR and NoisET, with noise models trained on biological replicates. edgeR calls used a false discovery rate-adjusted p below 0.01 and a log2 fold-change threshold of 1. PCA with hierarchical clustering of max-normalized trajectories of the 1000 most abundant clonotypes was used as exploratory dynamics analysis. The CD4 or CD8 phenotype of responding clones was assigned using the separately sequenced CD4+ and CD8+ repertoires. TCRdb's own reprocessing of the public reads used fastp at Q25 and MiXCR and kept productive beta chains. Rows are combined by CDR3 protein, so each entry shows the most common genes and DNA. The V and J calls were determined by TCRdb, not by the authors. The sample yields 530,000 or so distinct CDR3 sequences; around a sixth were counted once. Around 8.1% of the sample is taken by the ten largest.

The CDR3 runs 17 amino acids, cysteine and phenylalanine included. The entry retains the CDR3 DNA only, 51 bases that are in frame from base 1. Clipping removes 2 bases from V and 2 bases from J, with 8 as the unmatched junction base count. The sequence was collected from an adult woman who had mild COVID-19 (a few samples of this study predate the infection). The sample titles of this study are shuffled in the database, so cell type and time point are left out; the donor was told from shared clones. This sequence uses TRBV12-3 or TRBV12-4 and TRBJ1-5; 8 middle bases align to TRBD1. Material for sequencing was PBMCs or a T cell subset sorted from them (not recorded which). The CDR3 here reads CASSLRQGALRNQPQHF. Here is the DNA: TGTGCCAGCAGTTTAAGGCAGGGGGCCCTTCGCAATCAGCCCCAGCATTTT.